This T cell receptor (beta chain) was obtained from a study of blood T cell repertoires in COVID-19. Overall study: The analysed material was cDNA or gDNA that came from T cells, B-cell-depleted T cells, or PBMCs.

Some clones are missing from TCRdb's copy, which holds only in-frame ones; the method was immunoSEQ multiplex PCR. The sample yields about 280,000 clones, approximately 83% seen once. The sample consisted of peripheral blood. The TCR originated in a woman in her 30s who had recovered from COVID-19.

This CDR3 is CASSQVSNQPQHF. In nucleotides, the CDR3 is TGCGCCAGCAGCCAAGTTTCAAATCAGCCCCAGCATTTT. The genes are TRBV4-1 and TRBJ1-5; D remains ambiguous. This CDR3 is 13 amino acids long. The germline CDR1 and CDR2 sequences are MGHRA and YSYEKL. The ends were cut back, 1 base at V and 4 bases at J, with 5 bases in the middle.